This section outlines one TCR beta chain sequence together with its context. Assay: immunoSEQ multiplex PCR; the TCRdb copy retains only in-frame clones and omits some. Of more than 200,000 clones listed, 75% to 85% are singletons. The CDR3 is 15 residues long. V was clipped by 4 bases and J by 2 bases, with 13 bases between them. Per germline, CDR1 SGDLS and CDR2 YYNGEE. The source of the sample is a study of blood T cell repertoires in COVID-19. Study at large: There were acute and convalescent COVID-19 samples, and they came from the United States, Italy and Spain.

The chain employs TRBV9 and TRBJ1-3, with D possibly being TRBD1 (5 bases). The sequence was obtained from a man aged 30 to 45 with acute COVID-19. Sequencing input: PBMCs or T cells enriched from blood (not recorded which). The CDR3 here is CASSPPYRPGNTIYF. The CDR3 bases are TGTGCCAGCAGCCCGCCATACAGGCCTGGAAACACCATATATTTT.